This is a list of T cell receptor beta chains from one sample in a study of control samples from healthy donors and cancer patients. TCRdb keeps only in-frame clones here, not all; method: immunoSEQ multiplex PCR. Of approximately 150,000 clones listed, 93% were seen once; the top ten hold roughly 6.2%. The sample comprised blood. The receptors were sampled from a man younger than 30 in good health. CDR3s include the opening cysteine and the closing phenylalanine or tryptophan. The D gene is left open where the match is weak. Clone size appears in some rows only: once, few, many, or a class for an expanded clone.

J gene	D gene	CDR3 length	clone size	V gene	CDR3 DNA	CDR3 protein
TRBJ2-1	-	13	-	TRBV20-1	TGCAGTGCTAGTATACCAGGGGTCGGTGAGCAGTTCTTC	CSASIPGVGEQFF
TRBJ2-7	-	14	-	TRBV28	TGTGCCAGCAGTTTTAGGAGAGACCCCTACGAGCAGTACTTC	CASSFRRDPYEQYF
TRBJ1-2	-	12	-	TRBV2	TGTGCCAGCAGGTTGACTCTCTATGGCTACACCTTC	CASRLTLYGYTF
TRBJ1-1	-	16	-	TRBV29-1	TGCAGCGTTCGAGCGACAGGCTTTCAAGAAAACACTGAAGCTTTCTTT	CSVRATGFQENTEAFF
TRBJ1-1	-	14	-	TRBV19	TGTGCCAGTAGTATTTCGCCTACCAACACTGAAGCTTTCTTT	CASSISPTNTEAFF
TRBJ2-2	TRBD2	17	-	TRBV4-2	TGTGCCAGCAGCCCCATAGCGGGGGGGCCGGGCACCGGGGAGCTGTTTTTT	CASSPIAGGPGTGELFF
TRBJ2-7	TRBD1	15	-	TRBV3-1/TRBV3-2	TGTGCCAGCAGCCATCACCCAACAGGGGCCTACGAGCAGTACTTC	CASSHHPTGAYEQYF
TRBJ2-1	-	15	-	TRBV5-1	TGCGCCAGCAGCTCTCATGGACCCGGCGGGATTGAGCAGTTCTTC	CASSSHGPGGIEQFF
TRBJ1-2	TRBD1	15	-	TRBV9	TGTGCCAGCAGCGTAGTCGGGGACAGCGTGAATGGCTACACCTTC	CASSVVGDSVNGYTF
TRBJ2-7	TRBD2	13	-	TRBV4-2	TGTGCCAGCAGCCCAGCGGGAGAACGCGAGCAGTACTTC	CASSPAGEREQYF
TRBJ1-1	TRBD1	15	once	TRBV7-9	TGTGCCAGCAGCCCCGGGACAGGAGCCCACACTGAAGCTTTCTTT	CASSPGTGAHTEAFF
TRBJ1-3	TRBD1	18	-	TRBV27	TGTGCCAGCAGTTTATCGCGTGGACAGGGAGCCTCTGGAAACACCATATATTTT	CASSLSRGQGASGNTIYF
TRBJ1-3	-	11	-	TRBV28	TGTGCCAGCAGTTTATTAAACACCATATATTTT	CASSLLNTIYF
TRBJ1-2	-	14	-	TRBV7-9	TGTGCCAGCAGCCCCACGGGACTCCTCCATGGCTACACCTTC	CASSPTGLLHGYTF
TRBJ2-5	-	12	-	TRBV3-1/TRBV3-2	TGTGCCAGCAGCCTTTTACAAGAGACCCAGTACTTC	CASSLLQETQYF
TRBJ1-6	-	15	-	TRBV7-2	TGTGCCAGCAGCCTACTAGCGAACCAAAATTCACCCCTCCACTTT	CASSLLANQNSPLHF
TRBJ2-3	-	11	once	TRBV13	TGTGCCAGCAGCCAAGGGGATACGCAGTATTTT	CASSQGDTQYF
TRBJ2-7	-	14	once	TRBV27	TGTGCCAGCAGTTTAGGCCCGCTCTCCTACGAGCAGTACTTC	CASSLGPLSYEQYF
TRBJ1-1	-	14	-	TRBV2	TGTGCCAGCAGTGTCCAGGGCGGGAACACTGAAGCTTTCTTT	CASSVQGGNTEAFF
TRBJ1-5	-	15	-	TRBV27	TGTGCCAGCCGATTCAAAGGGGGTTTCAATCAGCCCCAGCATTTT	CASRFKGGFNQPQHF
TRBJ2-5	-	14	-	TRBV7-8	TGTGCCAGCAGCCCCTGGCCCGGAAAGGAGACCCAGTACTTC	CASSPWPGKETQYF
TRBJ1-3	-	16	-	TRBV4-3	TGCGCCAGCAGCCTCCTTCGGAGGGTCTCTGGAAACACCATATATTTT	CASSLLRRVSGNTIYF
TRBJ2-7	TRBD1	16	-	TRBV29-1	TGCAGCGTTGCCCCGAACAGGGGGGTTCTAATGAGCGAGCAGTACTTC	CSVAPNRGVLMSEQYF
TRBJ2-1	TRBD2	16	-	TRBV6-1	TGTGCCAGCAGTGATATTGGACTAGCGGGAGAAGATGAGCAGTTCTTC	CASSDIGLAGEDEQFF
TRBJ1-5	TRBD1	14	-	TRBV9	TGTGCCAGCAGCGGCGGGGACAGGGGACGGCCCCAGCATTTT	CASSGGDRGRPQHF
TRBJ2-3	-	12	once	TRBV7-9	TGTGCCAGCAGCCCGAGCACAGATACGCAGTATTTT	CASSPSTDTQYF
TRBJ1-1	TRBD1	17	-	TRBV9	TGTGCCAGCAGCGTCCAGGGGGCTCAGGCACGGGGCACTGAAGCTTTCTTT	CASSVQGAQARGTEAFF
TRBJ1-2	-	11	-	TRBV20-1	TGCAGTGCTAGTGGTCTCTATGGCTACACCTTC	CSASGLYGYTF
TRBJ2-3	TRBD1	17	-	TRBV4-2	TGTGCCAGCAGCCAAGCTGGACAGGGAAATTTCGCAGATACGCAGTATTTT	CASSQAGQGNFADTQYF
TRBJ2-3	-	15	-	TRBV6-4	TGTGCCAGCAGTCCCGGGCTCAGACACACAGATACGCAGTATTTT	CASSPGLRHTDTQYF
TRBJ1-1	-	13	-	TRBV12-3/TRBV12-4	TGTGCCAGCAGTTTCCGTCCGGATCGGGAAGCTTTCTTT	CASSFRPDREAFF